These 32 T cell receptor beta chains were sequenced from one sample in a study of shared clonotypes between healthy human individuals. TCRdb's copy holds only in-frame clones and misses some; the assay was immunoSEQ multiplex PCR. The sample records 2 million to 3 million clones, approximately 93% being singletons. The sample was naive CD4+ T cells from PBMCs. Regarding subset: CD45RA+ positively selected. The receptors come from a man between 18 and 29 years old in good health. Some clones in this sample may be carry-over from other donors' samples.

J is TRBJ2-1 and V is TRBV7-9; D is possibly TRBD1 (5 bases). Germline CDR1 and CDR2: SEHNR and FQNEAQ (reference sequence). CDR3 size: 14 residues. Trimming shortened V by 2 bases and J by 6 bases, and 11 bases separated the two germline ends. Here the CDR3 DNA reads TGTGCCAGCAGCTTATTGCGGCAGGGCAATGAGCAGTTCTTC. This translates into CASSLLRQGNEQFF. Filled out from reference TRBV7-9 and TRBJ2-1, the complete variable domain reads DTGVSQNPRHKITKRGQNVTFRCDPISEHNRLYWYRQTLGQGPEFLTYFQNEAQLEKSRLLSDRFSAERPKGSFSTLEIQRTEQGDSAMYLCASSLLRQGNEQFFGPGTRLTVL.

This chain links TRBV15 with TRBJ2-2, with D perhaps TRBD2 (5 bases). Germline assignment: CDR1 LNHNV and CDR2 YYDKDF (reference sequence). The CDR3 spans 17 residues. V was trimmed by 1 base and J by 2 bases, leaving 14 bases between them. This CDR3 is CATSRAPSGGNTGELFF. The CDR3 nucleotides are TGTGCCACCAGCAGAGCCCCCAGCGGAGGAAACACCGGGGAGCTGTTTTTT.

This sequence joins TRBV9 and TRBJ2-3; the D is unclear. The germline gives CDR1 SGDLS, CDR2 YYNGEE. This CDR3 contains 12 residues. Trimming shortened V by 6 bases and J by 4 bases, and 9 bases separated the two germline ends. CDR3 amino acids: CASTPGADTQYF. CDR3 nucleotide sequence: TGTGCCAGCACCCCTGGGGCAGATACGCAGTATTTT. Filled out from reference TRBV9 and TRBJ2-3, the complete variable domain reads DSGVTQTPKHLITATGQRVTLRCSPRSGDLSVYWYQQSLDQGLQFLIQYYNGEERAKGNILERFSAQQFPDLHSELNLSSLELGDSALYFCASTPGADTQYFGPGTRLTVL.

This rearrangement joins TRBV7-9 to TRBJ2-3, with D possibly TRBD1 on 5 matching bases. Germline V CDR1 and CDR2: SEHNR, FQNEAQ (reference sequence). This CDR3 contains 15 residues. With 5 bases removed from V and 4 bases from J, the gap between germline ends came to 16 bases. The CDR3 reads CASSPRSGAADTQYF. The CDR3 region has the DNA TGTGCCAGCAGCCCCCGGAGTGGGGCTGCAGATACGCAGTATTTT.

The chain couples TRBV23-1 to TRBJ2-2, with 8 bases fitting TRBD1. Being an ORF, TRBV23-1 has a function that is uncertain. Trimming took 0 bases from V and 6 from J; bases not matched to a gene: 9. The CDR3 covers 17 residues. DNA for the CDR3: TGCGCCAGCAGTCAATCGGACAGGGAGGCGCCCCCCGGGGAGCTGTTTTTT. Translating it yields CASSQSDREAPPGELFF.

A note on this clone: Within the sample, other DNA sequences also encode this same CDR3. The chain joins TRBV10-1 to TRBJ2-7, with D possibly matching TRBD2 (6 bases). Germline values: CDR1 WNHNN, CDR2 SYGVQD (reference sequence). The ends were cut back, 3 bases at V and 4 bases at J, with 7 bases in the middle. The CDR3 runs to 12 residues. CDR3 sequence: CASSESGYEQYF. In nucleotides, the CDR3 is TGCGCCAGCAGTGAAAGCGGGTACGAGCAGTACTTC.

The rearrangement links TRBV27 to TRBJ1-1, with D uncertain. The CDR3 is made up of 19 amino acids. CDR1 and CDR2 from the germline V gene are MNHEY and SMNVEV (reference sequence). Trimming cost V 3 bases and J 0 bases, with 23 bases left between them. The CDR3 coding sequence is TGTGCCAGCAGTTTTAATAGACTGACGGTTTCCAATTTGAACACTGAAGCTTTCTTT. This gives the protein CASSFNRLTVSNLNTEAFF.

The rearrangement joins TRBV30 to TRBJ2-5; D is undetermined. Germline V lookup: CDR1 GTSNPN, CDR2 SVGIG (reference sequence). The ends were cut back, 0 bases at V and 2 bases at J, with 10 bases in the middle. This CDR3 is 14 amino acids long. The CDR3 coding sequence is TGTGCCTGGAGTGTACGACCGGCACAAGAGACCCAGTACTTC. This gives the protein CAWSVRPAQETQYF.

This clone has only a few counts. Other nucleotide sequences in the sample specify the same CDR3. J is TRBJ1-2 and V is TRBV7-9; D remains ambiguous. The CDR3 sequence is 12 residues long. In germline, CDR1 is SEHNR, CDR2 FQNEAQ (reference sequence). Deletions cut 2 bases from V and 7 bases from J, with 8 bases between. The CDR3 loop is CASSLSTGGYTF. CDR3 coding DNA: TGTGCCAGCAGCTTAAGTACGGGTGGCTACACCTTC.

The chain has TRBV28 and TRBJ1-3; 7 bases match TRBD1. Germline V lookup: CDR1 MDHEN, CDR2 SYDVKM. With 5 bases clipped from V and 0 bases from J, the junction kept 4 bases outside the gene matches. There are 15 residues in the CDR3. CDR3 residues: CASSLTGASGNTIYF. The CDR3 bases are TGTGCCAGCAGTCTTACAGGGGCCTCTGGAAACACCATATATTTT.

The chain employs TRBV5-5 and TRBJ1-1; 7 nucleotides align to TRBD1. From germline, CDR1 is SGHKS and CDR2 YYEKEE (reference sequence). Trimming at V came to 4 bases and at J to 4 bases, leaving 10 bases not matched to a gene. The CDR3 is 15 amino acids. CDR3: CASSKTGARSTEAFF. Here the CDR3 DNA reads TGTGCCAGCAGCAAAACAGGGGCGAGAAGCACTGAAGCTTTCTTT.

The chain couples TRBV4-2 to TRBJ2-3, with D perhaps TRBD1 (5 bases). V lost 0 bases, J lost 2 bases, and 15 bases lay in between. Looked up from germline, CDR1 is LGHNA and CDR2 is YNFKEQ. The CDR3 runs to 17 residues. CDR3 residues: CASSQDWGHSNTDTQYF. The CDR3 DNA is TGTGCCAGCAGCCAAGATTGGGGCCATTCTAACACAGATACGCAGTATTTT.

V usage is TRBV28 and J usage is TRBJ1-2; D uncertain. The V end was cut by 7 bases, the J end by 8 bases, with 20 bases between. Germline CDR1 and CDR2: MDHEN and SYDVKM. The CDR3 totals 14 residues. The CDR3 nucleotides are TGTGCCAGCACCCGGATCGCACTCGGTGGGGGCTACACCTTC. Residues: CASTRIALGGGYTF.

As DNA, the CDR3 is TGCGCCAGCAGCTCACTTGGACAGGGCTTGGGGGAGACCCAGTACTTC. Residues: CASSSLGQGLGETQYF. This chain connects TRBV5-1 to TRBJ2-5; 8 nucleotides agree with TRBD1. This CDR3 has 16 residues. The V gene end was trimmed by 3 bases and the J gene end by 5 bases; junction bases not matched to a gene: 12. Germline lookup yields CDR1 SGHRS and CDR2 YFSETQ.

The gene calls are TRBV20-1 and TRBJ2-4, with D tentatively TRBD2 (6 bases). The CDR3 totals 11 residues. V was pared by 6 bases and J by 8 bases, with 11 bases between. Germline V gives CDR1 DFQATT, CDR2 SNEGSKA (reference sequence). CDR3 nucleotides: TGCAGTGCCGCGGGGCGAGACATTCAGTACTTC. Protein sequence: CSAAGRDIQYF.

In regard to this clone: Without the conserved terminal phenylalanine or tryptophan, this CDR3 likely stems from a read error. The rearrangement uses TRBV6-1 and TRBJ2-7, with a possible D match to TRBD1 (6 bases). From germline, CDR1 is MNHNS and CDR2 SASEGT. The CDR3 consists of 15 residues. The V end was cut by 3 bases, the J end by 4 bases, with 16 bases between. The CDR3 sequence is CASSEGTNKLYEQYL. CDR3 in DNA: TGTGCCAGCAGTGAGGGGACAAATAAGCTATACGAGCAGTACCTC.

This clone was found once. The genes are TRBV2 and TRBJ2-6; no reliable D call. The germline CDR1 and CDR2 sequences are SNHLY and FYNNEI. Trimming cost V 7 bases and J 0 bases, with 13 bases left between them. The CDR3 is 16 residues long. The CDR3 DNA is TGTGCCAGCAATGAGGAGAGCAGCTCTGGGGCCAACGTCCTGACTTTC. Translating gives CASNEESSSGANVLTF.

This chain uses TRBV27 with TRBJ2-7; the D is unclear. The ends were cut back, 6 bases at V and 3 bases at J, with 18 bases in the middle. This CDR3 has 15 residues. Germline assignment: CDR1 MNHEY and CDR2 SMNVEV (reference sequence). The CDR3 nucleotides are TGTGCCAGCAGCCGCGTTTCCTTTGACGGCTACGAGCAGTACTTC. Its translation is CASSRVSFDGYEQYF.

Of note for this clone: The sample holds other DNA sequences that translate to the same CDR3. V usage is TRBV7-9 and J usage is TRBJ1-2; D remains ambiguous. The V gene lost 1 base and the J gene lost 8 bases, with 8 bases spanning the gap. In germline, CDR1 is SEHNR, CDR2 FQNEAQ (reference sequence). The CDR3 runs to 12 residues. The CDR3 here is CASSLEVRGYTF. The CDR3 DNA sequence: TGTGCCAGCAGCTTAGAGGTTCGCGGCTACACCTTC.

The CDR3 here is CASSPGTANEQFF. The CDR3 DNA reads as TGCGCCAGCAGCCCCGGGACCGCCAATGAGCAGTTCTTC. This sequence joins TRBV5-1 and TRBJ2-1; perhaps D is TRBD1 or TRBD2 (5 bases each). The length of the CDR3 is 13 residues. Germline values: CDR1 SGHRS, CDR2 YFSETQ. V lost 4 bases to trimming and J lost 6 bases, with 11 bases between them.

The genes are TRBV28 and TRBJ1-1; D is unresolved. Trimming left V 6 bases short and J 0 bases short, with 14 bases between. The germline CDR1 and CDR2 sequences are MDHEN and SYDVKM. The CDR3 extends over 15 amino acids. The chain's CDR3 is CASSPGRIMNTEAFF. The CDR3 DNA follows: TGTGCCAGCAGCCCAGGACGCATCATGAACACTGAAGCTTTCTTT.

The CDR3 loop reads CASSLDSRQLFVYF. CDR3 bases: TGTGCCAGCAGCTTAGACAGCCGCCAACTCTTTGTGTATTTT. The chain joins TRBV7-8 to TRBJ1-3, with no clear D. The CDR3 has 14 amino acids. Deletions cut 1 base from V and 16 bases from J, with 20 bases between. The V gene's germline CDR1 is SGHVS and CDR2 FQNEAQ.

The V and J genes are TRBV2 and TRBJ1-1, with D perhaps TRBD1 (5 bases). Looked up from germline, CDR1 is SNHLY and CDR2 is FYNNEI. V lost 6 bases and J 6 bases, leaving 20 bases between the germline ends. There are 15 residues in the CDR3. The CDR3 region has the DNA TGTGCCAGCAGGGGTACGGGACCTAGTAACGCTGAAGCTTTCTTT. It translates to CASRGTGPSNAEAFF.

The chain is built from TRBV5-1 and TRBJ1-1; TRBD1 matches at 10 bases. The CDR3 spans 17 residues. The germline gives CDR1 SGHRS, CDR2 YFSETQ. V dropped 4 bases and J dropped 3; count of bases not matched to a gene: 12. The CDR3 here is CASSKPPGQGIDTEAFF. As DNA, the CDR3 is TGCGCCAGCAGCAAACCCCCGGGACAGGGGATTGACACTGAAGCTTTCTTT.

This chain links TRBV18 with TRBJ2-5; tentative D call: TRBD1 (6 bases). Germline CDR1 and CDR2: KGHSH and LQKENI. The CDR3 contains 16 residues. The germline V and J ends were trimmed by 6 bases and 5 bases, with 22 bases remaining between them. The CDR3, as DNA: TGTGCCAGCTCCGCTGGGGGCTTGAGGGTTTGGGAGACCCAGTACTTC. It is translated as CASSAGGLRVWETQYF.

A note on this clone: The sample carries other DNA sequences with the same CDR3. The chain combines TRBV5-1 with TRBJ1-4, with unresolved D. The CDR3 loop spans 13 amino acids. V lost 0 bases and J lost 4, with 4 bases in between. From germline, CDR1 is SGHRS and CDR2 YFSETQ. In nucleotides, the CDR3 is TGCGCCAGCAGCTTGGGTGGTAATGAAAAACTGTTTTTT. This translates into CASSLGGNEKLFF. The whole variable domain, remainder taken from reference TRBV5-1 and TRBJ1-4, is KAGVTQTPRYLIKTRGQQVTLSCSPISGHRSVSWYQQTPGQGLQFLFEYFSETQRNKGNFPGRFSGRQFSNSRSEMNVSTLELGDSALYLCASSLGGNEKLFFGSGTQLSVL.

The chain joins TRBV5-1 to TRBJ1-4; 9 bases are a match to TRBD1. Losses at the gene ends were 2 bases for V and 9 bases for J; bases not matched to a gene: 11. The CDR3 runs 16 residues. Germline V gene lookup returns CDR1 SGHRS and CDR2 YFSETQ. The CDR3, as DNA: TGCGCCAGCAGCTTTGGACAGGGGCCTGGGGGACAAAAACTGTTTTTT. It is translated as CASSFGQGPGGQKLFF.

This chain uses TRBV9 with TRBJ2-1, with 11 bases matching TRBD2. Germline V gives CDR1 SGDLS, CDR2 YYNGEE. The CDR3 has 17 amino acids. With 3 bases clipped from V and 10 bases from J, the junction kept 15 bases outside the gene matches. This CDR3 reads CASSAEAGLAGGPEQFF. CDR3 nucleotide sequence: TGTGCCAGCAGCGCCGAGGCAGGGCTAGCGGGAGGACCCGAGCAGTTCTTC.

V usage is TRBV5-1 and J usage is TRBJ2-3, with 7 bases that match TRBD1. There are 13 residues in the CDR3. J was trimmed by 6 bases and V by 4 bases; bases with no gene match: 5. Germline-derived CDR1 and CDR2 are SGHRS and YFSETQ. The CDR3, as DNA: TGCGCCAGCAGCGCGCAGGGGGTGGATACGCAGTATTTT. This codes for CASSAQGVDTQYF.

This chain links TRBV11-2 with TRBJ1-3; D is possibly TRBD1 (5 bases). V lost 1 base, J lost 0 bases, and 7 bases lay in between. The CDR3 consists of 15 residues. The germline CDR1 and CDR2 sequences are SGHAT and FQNNGV. The CDR3 DNA reads as TGTGCCAGCAGCTTAGGTACAGGCTCTGGAAACACCATATATTTT. Its translation is CASSLGTGSGNTIYF.

The chain has TRBV6-5 and TRBJ2-1; tentative D call: TRBD1 (5 bases). The CDR3 is 15 amino acids. Trimming removed 6 bases at V and 5 bases at J, with 17 bases between. Germline assignment: CDR1 MNHEY and CDR2 SVGAGI. The CDR3 sequence: CASSPYRRQNNEQFF. For the CDR3, the DNA is TGTGCCAGCAGCCCATACAGGCGTCAGAACAATGAGCAGTTCTTC.

As for this clone: The same CDR3 also results from other DNA sequences found in this sample. This chain joins TRBV19 and TRBJ1-5, with D perhaps TRBD1 (6 bases). V lost 6 bases to trimming and J lost 5 bases, with 11 bases between them. Per the germline V gene, CDR1 is LNHDA and CDR2 is SQIVND (reference sequence). The CDR3 runs 13 residues. The CDR3 spells CASSTRGDQPQHF. The CDR3 region has the DNA TGTGCCAGTAGCACCAGGGGTGATCAGCCCCAGCATTTT.